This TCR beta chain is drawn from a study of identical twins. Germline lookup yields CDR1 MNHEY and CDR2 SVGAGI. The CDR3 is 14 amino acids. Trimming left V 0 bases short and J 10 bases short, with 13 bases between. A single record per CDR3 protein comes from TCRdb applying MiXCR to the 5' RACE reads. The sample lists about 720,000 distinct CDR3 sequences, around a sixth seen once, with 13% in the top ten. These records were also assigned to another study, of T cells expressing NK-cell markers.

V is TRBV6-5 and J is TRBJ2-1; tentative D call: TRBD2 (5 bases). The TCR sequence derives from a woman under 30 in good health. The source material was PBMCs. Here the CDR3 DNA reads TGTGCCAGCAGTTACTCGATGGTGAGGGCGGAGCAGTTCTTC. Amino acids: CASSYSMVRAEQFF.